This entry lists 15 T cell receptor beta chains sequenced from one sample in a study of T cell responses to AZD1222 COVID-19 vaccine. Assay used: immunoSEQ multiplex PCR; TCRdb lists only in-frame clones, some missing. In the table there are 75,000 to 100,000 clones, around nine tenths of which are singletons. The sequenced sample was peripheral blood, obtained on day 0 of AZD1222 vaccination. The receptors were gathered from an adult in good health.

The chain recombines TRBV27 with TRBJ2-1; a weak D match, TRBD2 (6 bases). The CDR3 runs 13 residues. The germline V gene has CDR1 MNHEY and CDR2 SMNVEV (reference sequence). The ends were cut back, 6 bases at V and 3 bases at J, with 9 bases in the middle. The CDR3 sequence is CASRKGLYNEQFF. In DNA, the CDR3 is TGTGCCAGCAGGAAGGGACTCTACAATGAGCAGTTCTTC.

The V call is TRBV5-1, the J call TRBJ2-7, with 11 bases identical to TRBD2. The junction had 3 bases not matched to a gene; V was cut back by 0 bases and J by 1 base. CDR1 and CDR2 from the germline V gene are SGHRS and YFSETQ. The CDR3 loop spans 16 amino acids. CDR3 in amino acids: CASSLALAGGSYEQYF. The DNA for the CDR3 is TGCGCCAGCAGCTTGGCTCTAGCGGGAGGTTCCTACGAGCAGTACTTC.

The chain is built from TRBV11-2 and TRBJ2-3, with 12 nucleotides matching TRBD2. CDR1 and CDR2 from the germline V gene are SGHAT and FQNNGV. With V trimmed by 1 base and J by 4 bases, 0 bases remained unmatched. There are 15 residues in the CDR3. CDR3 nucleotide sequence: TGTGCCAGCAGCTTAGGACTAGCGGGAGCAGATACGCAGTATTTT. It specifies CASSLGLAGADTQYF.

CDR3 loop: CAWSPGGVEGYGYTF. The CDR3 coding sequence is TGTGCCTGGAGCCCAGGGGGGGTGGAGGGCTATGGCTACACCTTC. V gene TRBV30 combines with J gene TRBJ1-2; TRBD1 agrees at 7 bases. J gave up 4 bases and V 3 bases, and 11 bases lay outside the gene matches. CDR3 length equals 15 residues. Germline CDR1 is GTSNPN and CDR2 is SVGIG (reference sequence).

The chain uses TRBV27 and TRBJ2-2, with D possibly matching TRBD2 (5 bases). Germline assignment: CDR1 MNHEY and CDR2 SMNVEV (reference sequence). The CDR3 is 18 amino acids. Trimming left V 6 bases short and J 1 base short, with 21 bases between. The CDR3 region is CASRPLLGREGNTGELFF. For the CDR3, the DNA is TGTGCCAGCAGGCCCCTCTTGGGTCGTGAGGGGAACACCGGGGAGCTGTTTTTT.

The V gene is TRBV2, the J gene TRBJ2-7; D perhaps matches TRBD2 (6 bases). Trimming took off 6 bases at V and 3 bases at J, with 6 bases between the two ends. The CDR3 consists of 11 residues. Germline V gene data show CDR1 as SNHLY and CDR2 as FYNNEI. CDR3 coding DNA: TGTGCCAGCAGCGGGAGCTACGAGCAGTACTTC. Translated: CASSGSYEQYF.

The chain combines TRBV10-3 with TRBJ1-3, with D hard to call. V dropped 3 bases and J dropped 2 bases, with 14 bases sitting between them. This CDR3 region has 16 residues. The germline CDR1 and CDR2 sequences are ENHRY and SYGVKD. Written as DNA, the CDR3 is TGTGCCATCAGTGATATCCAGTTAGGACCTGGAAACACCATATATTTT. Translating gives CAISDIQLGPGNTIYF.

The chain combines TRBV19 with TRBJ1-2, with a weak D call TRBD1 (6 bases). Germline-derived CDR1 and CDR2 are LNHDA and SQIVND (reference sequence). The CDR3 runs to 14 residues. V shed 3 bases and J shed 3 bases, with 11 bases lying between them. CDR3 coding DNA: TGTGCCAGTAGTATTAGGCAGGGGCACTATGGCTACACCTTC. It translates to CASSIRQGHYGYTF.

The J gene is TRBJ1-2, the V gene TRBV6-2 or TRBV6-3, with 8 positions matching TRBD1. Germline V gene lookup returns CDR1 MNHEY and CDR2 SVGEGT. V dropped 0 bases and J dropped 7; count of bases not matched to a gene: 7. The CDR3 spans 15 residues. This CDR3 reads CASSYSGQGGIGYTF. The CDR3 bases are TGTGCCAGCAGTTACTCAGGACAGGGAGGTATTGGCTACACCTTC.

The chain has TRBV15 and TRBJ1-5; 9 bases align to TRBD1. Germline V lookup: CDR1 LNHNV, CDR2 YYDKDF (reference sequence). The J segment lost 5 bases and the V segment lost 4 bases, leaving 6 bases of the junction unmatched. The length of the CDR3 is 15 residues. The CDR3 loop is CATSTGQGRYQPQHF. CDR3 bases: TGTGCCACCAGCACGGGACAGGGAAGGTATCAGCCCCAGCATTTT.

The chain links TRBV24-1 to TRBJ2-3; TRBD2 aligns across 8 bases. The CDR3 is 14 residues long. Germline trimming cut 3 bases from V and 6 bases from J; bases unmatched to any gene: 4. Germline CDR1 reads KGHDR; CDR2 reads SFDVKD. CDR3 DNA: TGTGCCACCAGTGATCCGCGGGGGGCGGATACGCAGTATTTT. The encoded protein is CATSDPRGADTQYF.

The CDR3 protein is CASSYSRQFKNIQYF. Here the CDR3 DNA reads TGTGCCAGCAGTTACTCGCGACAGTTCAAAAACATTCAGTACTTC. This chain uses TRBV6-2 or TRBV6-3 with TRBJ2-4; weak D call: TRBD1 (5 bases). The germline V gene encodes CDR1 MNHEY and CDR2 SVGEGT. Trimming left V 0 bases short and J 3 bases short, with 9 bases between. There are 15 residues in the CDR3.

CDR3 coding DNA: TGTGCCAGCAGTTACTCTGAGGGGGCGTTTGGCTACACCTTC. It encodes CASSYSEGAFGYTF. The rearrangement uses TRBV6-2 or TRBV6-3 and TRBJ1-2; TRBD1 matches at 7 bases. Germline CDR1 MNHEY, CDR2 SVGEGT. After removal of 0 bases from V and 7 bases from J, the junction contained 5 bases not matched to a gene. The CDR3 length is 14 residues.

The chain recombines TRBV30 with TRBJ2-1; 11 nucleotides agree with TRBD1. Germline V gene sequence: CDR1 GTSNPN, CDR2 SVGIG (reference sequence). CDR3 length: 15 residues. Unmatched junction bases numbered 5, after V lost 3 bases and J lost 4 bases. CDR3 loop: CAWREGTGGYNEQFF. The CDR3 nucleotides read TGTGCCTGGAGGGAAGGGACAGGGGGATACAATGAGCAGTTCTTC.

The chain employs TRBV29-1 and TRBJ2-3, with 11 bases lining up with TRBD2. CDR3 size: 15 residues. V shed 7 bases and J 3 bases; nucleotides not matched to a gene: 9. Germline loops: CDR1 SQVTM, CDR2 ANQGSEA. The CDR3 nucleotides are TGCAGCGCCGCCCAACTAGCGGGAGCAACAGATACGCAGTATTTT. It is translated as CSAAQLAGATDTQYF.